A single sample gave rise to the 23 T cell receptor beta chains below, sequenced in a study of Graves' ophthalmopathy and Graves' hyperthyroidism (dated by TCRdb to the late 2010s). The reads were generated on an Illumina HiSeq 2000. For repertoire sequencing, TCR beta CDR3 regions were amplified from RNA transcripts. The first round was an RT-PCR using HTBI primers with the Qiagen OneStep RT-PCR kit, and this first round was followed by a second-round multiplex PCR, then size selection and purification. TCRdb reran the public reads through fastp at Q25 and MiXCR, keeping productive beta chains. For every CDR3 protein sequence, its rows merge into one entry that carries the most common genes and DNA. The sample table records about 400,000 distinct CDR3 sequences; under 25% of these occur just once. The ten largest account for roughly 3.2% of the sample. The sample comprised peripheral blood. Every receptor here comes from a woman younger than 30 with stable Graves' hyperthyroidism. Donor details come from another sample of the same person, matched by shared clones.

This clonotype appeared many times. V and J are TRBV4-1 and TRBJ2-7, with 9 bases that match TRBD2. V trimming: 4 bases; J trimming: 6 bases; junction bases outside the gene matches: 13. This CDR3 is 16 amino acids long. CDR1 and CDR2 from the germline V gene are MGHRA and YSYEKL. CDR3 sequence (DNA): TGCGCCAGCAGCCCCGAGGCTTGGCGGGAGGGCCGCGAGCAGTACTTC. The encoded protein is CASSPEAWREGREQYF.

This clonotype has ten or more counts. The chain recombines TRBV27 with TRBJ1-6; possibly TRBD1 for D (5 bases). Per germline, CDR1 MNHEY and CDR2 SMNVEV (reference sequence). Trimming took 4 bases from V and 8 from J, leaving 15 bases between them. The length of the CDR3 is 15 residues. Here the CDR3 reads CASSSPSGGDSPLHF. CDR3 sequence (DNA): TGTGCCAGCAGTTCCCCTAGTGGGGGAGATTCACCCCTCCACTTT.

This clonotype was counted at least ten times. This chain connects TRBV10-3 to TRBJ1-1; weak D call: TRBD1 (6 bases). The CDR3 is 13 residues long. Trimming removed 4 bases from V and 2 bases from J, with 8 bases in between. The germline gives CDR1 ENHRY, CDR2 SYGVKD. CDR3 in DNA: TGTGCCATCAGTGCAGGGGCTAACACTGAAGCTTTCTTT. Amino acid sequence: CAISAGANTEAFF.

This clonotype has a count of ten or more. The chain carries TRBV7-8 and TRBJ1-1; D possibly corresponds to TRBD1 (5 bases). This CDR3 has 12 residues. Trimming shortened V by 2 bases and J by 11 bases, and 12 bases separated the two germline ends. Germline CDR1 and CDR2: SGHVS and FQNEAQ. The CDR3 loop reads CASSLSRTPAFF. DNA of the CDR3: TGTGCCAGCAGCTTATCTCGGACACCGGCTTTCTTT.

This chain joins TRBV6-5 and TRBJ1-1; a possible D gene is TRBD1 (6 bases). The CDR3 is made up of 15 amino acids. Trimming left V 4 bases short and J 5 bases short, with 17 bases between. Germline CDR1 MNHEY, CDR2 SVGAGI. In nucleotides, the CDR3 is TGTGCCAGCAGTTTCCCCGGGGGGGGCGAGACTGAAGCTTTCTTT. It encodes CASSFPGGGETEAFF.

This clonotype was recorded many times. This may come from a read error, since a much larger clone is one base off. V is TRBV6-2 or TRBV6-3 and J is TRBJ1-5, with no clear D. CDR1 and CDR2 from the germline V gene are MNHEY and SVGEGT. The CDR3 totals 15 residues. The CDR3 sequence is CASSYAQHSDQPQHF. In DNA, the CDR3 is TGTGCCAGCAGTTACGCACAGCATAGCGATCAGCCCCAGCATTTT.

The V gene is TRBV6-5, the J gene TRBJ1-5; the match to TRBD1 covers 9 bases. In germline, CDR1 is MNHEY, CDR2 SVGAGI. V was clipped by 5 bases and J by 3 bases; unmatched bases: 5. The CDR3 sequence is 15 residues long. The CDR3 spells CASSHNRGPNQPQHF. The DNA of the CDR3 is TGTGCCAGCAGTCACAACAGGGGGCCCAATCAGCCCCAGCATTTT.

V and J are TRBV6-1 and TRBJ2-7; TRBD1 is a possible D gene (5 bases). This CDR3 is built from 15 residues. Germline CDR1 is MNHNS and CDR2 is SASEGT. V dropped 3 bases and J dropped 0 bases, with 12 bases sitting between them. The CDR3 DNA reads TGTGCCAGCAGTGATAGGGGTAGGAGCTCCTACGAGCAGTACTTC. It yields the protein CASSDRGRSSYEQYF.

This clonotype has ten or more counts. This chain connects TRBV12-3 or TRBV12-4 to TRBJ2-4; D is undetermined. Deletions cut 3 bases from V and 12 bases from J, with 12 bases between. The CDR3 length is 12 residues. The CDR3 DNA reads TGTGCCAGCAGTTTGCGCGAGTCACATCAGTACTTC. This codes for CASSLRESHQYF.

This clonotype was recorded many times. The V call is TRBV28, the J call TRBJ2-4, with 9 bases lining up with TRBD1. Germline CDR1 MDHEN, CDR2 SYDVKM. The CDR3 is made up of 16 amino acids. The V gene end was trimmed by 1 base and the J gene end by 4 bases; junction bases not matched to a gene: 5. The CDR3 is CASSLYPGTGKNIQYF. In DNA, the CDR3 is TGTGCCAGCAGTTTATATCCCGGGACAGGGAAAAACATTCAGTACTTC.

This chain uses TRBV6-1 with TRBJ2-7; weak D call: TRBD1 (6 bases). CDR3 length: 14 residues. The germline V gene encodes CDR1 MNHNS and CDR2 SASEGT. V lost 5 bases to trimming and J lost 9 bases, with 20 bases between them. The DNA of the CDR3 is TGTGCCAGCAGTCCCCGGGACACCCCAAGGGCGCAGTACTTC. Translated, it gives CASSPRDTPRAQYF.

This clonotype was seen at least ten times. The chain links TRBV27 to TRBJ1-6; no reliable D call. Deletions cut 7 bases from V and 0 bases from J, with 10 bases between. This CDR3 has 15 amino acids. Germline lookup yields CDR1 MNHEY and CDR2 SMNVEV (reference sequence). CDR3 bases: TGTGCCAGCATGGGCAAGTTCTCCTATAATTCACCCCTCCACTTT. It yields the protein CASMGKFSYNSPLHF.

A few counts support this clonotype. The chain recombines TRBV15 with TRBJ1-5; TRBD1 matches at 9 bases. Germline lookup yields CDR1 LNHNV and CDR2 YYDKDF (reference sequence). V dropped 3 bases and J dropped 4; count of bases not matched to a gene: 4. This CDR3 spans 15 amino acids. The CDR3 region is CATSRDRGVNQPQHF. The CDR3 DNA reads as TGTGCCACCAGCAGGGACAGGGGTGTGAATCAGCCCCAGCATTTT. Variable domain in full (rest from reference TRBV15 and TRBJ1-5): DAMVIQNPRYQVTQFGKPVTLSCSQTLNHNVMYWYQQKSSQAPKLLFHYYDKDFNNEADTPDNFQSRRPNTSFCFLDIRSPGLGDTAMYLCATSRDRGVNQPQHFGDGTRLSIL.

There are many counts of this clonotype. The CDR3 coding sequence is TGTGCCAGCAGTTGGACTAGCGGTGGGGAGACCCAGTACTTC. Translation: CASSWTSGGETQYF. The chain couples TRBV2 to TRBJ2-5; the match to TRBD2 covers 10 bases. The CDR3 sequence is 14 residues long. The germline CDR1 and CDR2 sequences are SNHLY and FYNNEI. The J segment lost 5 bases and the V segment lost 5 bases, leaving 5 bases of the junction unmatched.

The chain uses TRBV9 and TRBJ2-7; unclear D gene. V was clipped by 0 bases and J by 3 bases, with 16 bases between them. CDR3 size: 16 residues. Germline lookup yields CDR1 SGDLS and CDR2 YYNGEE. As DNA, the CDR3 is TGTGCCAGCAGCGTAGGACCGAGACTGGAGTTCTACGAGCAGTACTTC. Its protein product is CASSVGPRLEFYEQYF.

V usage is TRBV5-1 and J usage is TRBJ2-7, with D unclear. Germline V lookup: CDR1 SGHRS, CDR2 YFSETQ. CDR3 length: 16 amino acids. Trimming took off 0 bases at V and 3 bases at J, with 16 bases between the two ends. DNA for the CDR3: TGCGCCAGCAGCTTGGATGCTGGGTTTGGTTTCTACGAGCAGTACGTC. It translates to CASSLDAGFGFYEQYV.

As for this clonotype: The junction does not match germline at one end; this may be a read error. V is TRBV3-1 and J is TRBJ2-7, with D possibly matching TRBD1 (5 bases). The CDR3 loop spans 15 amino acids. Germline values: CDR1 LGHDT, CDR2 YNNKEL (reference sequence). DNA of the CDR3: TGTGCCAGCAGCCAAGGACCCGACAGTGCCTACGGGCAGTACTTC. Its protein product is CASSQGPDSAYGQYF.

This chain joins TRBV6-1 and TRBJ1-2; perhaps TRBD1 as D (5 bases). With 5 bases removed from V and 1 base from J, the gap between germline ends came to 17 bases. Germline CDR1 and CDR2: MNHNS and SASEGT. The CDR3 runs to 16 residues. DNA of the CDR3: TGTGCCAGCAGTCCCCGACAGATTAGTTTTAACTATGGCTACACCTTC. Translation gives CASSPRQISFNYGYTF.

The table lists this clonotype with many counts. A much larger clone is a single base away; this may be a read error. J is TRBJ1-5 and V is TRBV2; D is uncertain. The V end lost 8 bases, the J end lost 0 bases, and 5 bases lay between the germline ends. Germline assignment: CDR1 SNHLY and CDR2 FYNNEI. This CDR3 has 12 residues. The CDR3 DNA sequence: TGTGCCAGCTGTGGTAGCAATCAGCCCCAGCATTTT. Its protein product is CASCGSNQPQHF. Based on the CDR3 plus reference TRBV2 and TRBJ1-5, the full variable domain is EPEVTQTPSHQVTQMGQEVILRCVPISNHLYFYWYRQILGQKVEFLVSFYNNEISEKSEIFDDQFSVERPDGSNFTLKIRSTKLEDSAMYFCASCGSNQPQHFGDGTRLSIL.

This clonotype has just one count. The V gene is TRBV6-1, the J gene TRBJ2-7, with 8 bases fitting TRBD1. The trim removed 3 bases at V and 2 bases at J, leaving 3 bases unmatched. This CDR3 is built from 14 residues. Germline assignment: CDR1 MNHNS and CDR2 SASEGT. CDR3 DNA sequence: TGTGCCAGCAGTGACCTGACAGGGGCCTACGAGCAGTACTTC. Translating it yields CASSDLTGAYEQYF.

The chain couples TRBV5-1 to TRBJ2-5, with 11 nucleotides matching TRBD2. The CDR3 has 17 amino acids. The germline gives CDR1 SGHRS, CDR2 YFSETQ. J lost 2 bases, V lost 2 bases, and 8 bases had no gene match. The CDR3 spells CASSFIPGLAAQETQYF. The CDR3 coding sequence is TGCGCCAGCAGCTTTATCCCGGGACTAGCGGCGCAAGAGACCCAGTACTTC.

The rearrangement links TRBV6-4 to TRBJ1-1; 7 positions match TRBD1. Trimming removed 6 bases from V and 4 bases from J; junction bases left unmatched: 8. This CDR3 is 14 amino acids long. Germline V gene sequence: CDR1 MRHNA, CDR2 SNTAGT. The CDR3 sequence: CASRRQGRSTEAFF. CDR3 DNA sequence: TGTGCCAGCAGACGACAGGGCCGGAGCACTGAAGCTTTCTTT.

Worth noting for this clonotype: One end of the junction does not line up with germline, which may come from a read error. CDR3 sequence: CAISSTADEQYF. CDR3 DNA: TGTGCCATCAGTTCTACAGCGGACGAGCAGTACTTC. This chain joins TRBV6-4 and TRBJ2-7; D is possibly TRBD2 (5 bases). CDR3 size: 12 residues. Germline lookup yields CDR1 MRHNA and CDR2 SNTAGT.